The next 24 T cell receptor beta chains were all read from a single sample in a study of blood T cell repertoires in COVID-19 (dated by TCRdb to 2018 to 2021). Receptors were amplified or captured by the immunoSEQ multiplex PCR assay. What TCRdb holds here is the immuneACCESS table cut down to in-frame rearrangements. Part of the clones is not present; checked against another copy, under half of the missing clones reflect an unresolved V gene, and the others are unexplained. In this sample the table shows tens of thousands of clones, around 81% of which occur a single time. The ten largest clones take up 5% to 6% of the sample. Input material: peripheral blood. The receptor source for this set is a man in his 70s with acute or convalescent COVID-19.

This clone was seen only a few times. The rearrangement links TRBV5-4 to TRBJ2-7; 9 bases match TRBD2. The length of the CDR3 is 16 residues. CDR1 is SGHNT, CDR2 YYREEE, per germline (reference sequence). Unmatched junction bases numbered 15, after V lost 4 bases and J lost 7 bases. In DNA, the CDR3 is TGTGCCAGCAGCCGCGGGGGGGGAGGGAATTGGCAAGAGCAGTACTTC. It encodes CASSRGGGGNWQEQYF.

The chain employs TRBV5-6 and TRBJ2-1; tentatively, D is TRBD2 (6 bases). Germline loops: CDR1 SGHDT, CDR2 YYEEEE. V lost 0 bases to trimming and J lost 0 bases, with 13 bases between them. The CDR3 spans 17 residues. CDR3 bases: TGTGCCAGCAGCTTGGGGTATGGGGGGTACTCCTACAATGAGCAGTTCTTC. It translates to CASSLGYGGYSYNEQFF.

This CDR3 reads CASSLGRLAGASYNEQFF. The CDR3 nucleotides are TGTGCCAGCAGCTTAGGGAGACTAGCGGGGGCGTCCTACAATGAGCAGTTCTTC. The chain carries TRBV11-2 and TRBJ2-1, with 12 bases aligning to TRBD2. The CDR3 is 18 residues long. V was pared by 1 base and J by 1 base, with 5 bases of the junction left unmatched. CDR1 is SGHAT, CDR2 FQNNGV, per germline.

The rearrangement uses TRBV6-6 and TRBJ2-5; D remains ambiguous. The length of the CDR3 is 13 residues. The V end lost 4 bases, the J end lost 1 base, and 7 bases lay between the germline ends. Germline CDR1 and CDR2: MNHNY and SVGAGI (reference sequence). CDR3 nucleotide sequence: TGTGCCAGCAGTTCAGGATTCCAAGAGACCCAGTACTTC. It codes for CASSSGFQETQYF.

The rearrangement joins TRBV19 to TRBJ2-1, with 7 bases that match TRBD2. The V segment lost 9 bases and the J segment 4 bases; nucleotides outside the gene matches: 12. Germline V gives CDR1 LNHDA, CDR2 SQIVND (reference sequence). The CDR3 extends over 15 amino acids. DNA of the CDR3: TGTGCCAGCCAAAAGGGGAGGGGCGGGTACAATGAGCAGTTCTTC. Its translation is CASQKGRGGYNEQFF.

For the CDR3, the DNA is TGCGCCAGCAGCAGAGAACCGACAGGGGATGGGCATGGCTACACCTTC. Protein product: CASSREPTGDGHGYTF. The V call is TRBV5-1, the J call TRBJ1-2; 8 bases match TRBD1. The junction had 14 bases not matched to a gene; V was cut back by 4 bases and J by 6 bases. Germline V gene data show CDR1 as SGHRS and CDR2 as YFSETQ. The CDR3 covers 16 residues.

The sample holds one count of this clone. The chain couples TRBV11-1 to TRBJ2-3, with 7 bases that match TRBD1. CDR3 length: 14 residues. Germline CDR1 and CDR2: SGHAT and FQDESV (reference sequence). The trim removed 8 bases at V and 6 bases at J, leaving 11 bases unmatched. This CDR3 reads CASFRDARGDTQYF. In DNA form, the CDR3 reads TGTGCCAGCTTCCGGGACGCCAGGGGGGATACGCAGTATTTT.

V gene TRBV11-2 combines with J gene TRBJ2-1; 7 bases fit TRBD2. The CDR3 spans 16 residues. From germline, CDR1 is SGHAT and CDR2 FQNNGV. With V trimmed by 4 bases and J by 8 bases, 14 bases remained unmatched. The CDR3: CASSSRLAGTTDEQFF. In nucleotides, the CDR3 is TGTGCCAGCAGCTCGAGACTAGCCGGGACTACCGATGAGCAGTTCTTC.

The chain uses TRBV6-1 and TRBJ2-1; D possibly corresponds to TRBD1 (5 bases). CDR3 size: 14 residues. V was shortened by 0 bases and J by 8 bases, with 11 bases between the two germline ends. In germline, CDR1 is MNHNS, CDR2 SASEGT. The CDR3 DNA is TGTGCCAGCAGTGAAGCGTCAGGGTTCCATGAGCAGTTCTTC. This sequence encodes CASSEASGFHEQFF.

The chain links TRBV10-3 to TRBJ2-1, with TRBD1 identical over 7 bases. The CDR3 has 22 residues. The junction had 23 bases not matched to a gene; V was cut back by 3 bases and J by 0 bases. The germline V gene has CDR1 ENHRY and CDR2 SYGVKD. CDR3: CAISDRDSYRPTPMSSYNEQFF. DNA for the CDR3: TGTGCCATCAGTGACCGGGACAGCTATCGTCCTACCCCAATGAGCTCCTACAATGAGCAGTTCTTC.

J is TRBJ2-1 and V is TRBV5-8; maybe TRBD1 (6 bases). Trimming took 1 base from V and 3 from J, leaving 14 bases between them. Germline V gene data show CDR1 as SGHTS and CDR2 as YDEGEE. The CDR3 has 16 residues. The CDR3 DNA reads TGTGCCAGCAGCTTGTCTGGGGGCCTTGGCTACAATGAGCAGTTCTTC. As protein: CASSLSGGLGYNEQFF.

V gene TRBV7-3 combines with J gene TRBJ2-3; 8 nucleotides align to TRBD1. V trimming: 2 bases; J trimming: 8 bases; junction bases outside the gene matches: 9. The CDR3 is 15 residues long. Looked up from germline, CDR1 is SGHTA and CDR2 is FQGTGA. CDR3 sequence: CASSLGQGAGGTQYF. In DNA form, the CDR3 reads TGTGCCAGCAGCTTAGGACAGGGAGCTGGCGGTACGCAGTATTTT.

The chain couples TRBV6-1 to TRBJ2-5; D not resolved. V was trimmed by 3 bases and J by 1 base, leaving 3 bases between them. This CDR3 contains 12 residues. CDR1 and CDR2 from the germline V gene are MNHNS and SASEGT. The CDR3 loop is CASSDRQETQYF. The CDR3 DNA is TGTGCCAGCAGTGACCGCCAAGAGACCCAGTACTTC.

There are a few counts of this clone. This chain joins TRBV19 and TRBJ1-1, with D possibly matching TRBD1 (5 bases). In germline, CDR1 is LNHDA, CDR2 SQIVND (reference sequence). Trimming removed 8 bases from V and 10 bases from J, with 20 bases in between. The CDR3 contains 13 residues. As DNA, the CDR3 is TGTGCCAGTTCCAAGGCAGAAACCGGGGGAGCTTTCTTT. It specifies CASSKAETGGAFF.

The sample holds one count of this clone. The chain has TRBV2 and TRBJ1-3; D is uncertain. Trimming removed 5 bases at V and 2 bases at J, with 7 bases between. This CDR3 spans 13 amino acids. Germline CDR1 is SNHLY and CDR2 is FYNNEI. This chain's CDR3 is CASSWAAGNTIYF. The CDR3 nucleotides read TGTGCCAGCAGTTGGGCAGCTGGAAACACCATATATTTT.

The DNA of the CDR3 is TGTGCCAGCAGTTTTCAGGGTTCGCATGGCTACACCTTC. It yields the protein CASSFQGSHGYTF. V usage is TRBV12-3 or TRBV12-4 and J usage is TRBJ1-2; a possible D gene is TRBD1 (5 bases). This CDR3 comprises 13 residues. V was pared by 3 bases and J by 6 bases, with 11 bases between.

The J gene is TRBJ1-3, the V gene TRBV29-1; D is ambiguous. The CDR3 is 13 amino acids. Trimming cost V 7 bases and J 0 bases, with 10 bases left between them. Germline V lookup: CDR1 SQVTM, CDR2 ANQGSEA. CDR3 sequence reads: CSGSGISGNTIYF. CDR3 bases: TGCAGCGGGTCAGGAATCTCTGGAAACACCATATATTTT.

V gene TRBV9 combines with J gene TRBJ1-5; D perhaps matches TRBD1 (6 bases). The CDR3 extends over 14 amino acids. CDR1 is SGDLS, CDR2 YYNGEE, per germline. V dropped 3 bases and J dropped 1 base, with 8 bases sitting between them. In DNA form, the CDR3 reads TGTGCCAGCAGCGCAGGGGTGAGCAATCAGCCCCAGCATTTT. Its translation: CASSAGVSNQPQHF.

The chain combines TRBV5-4 with TRBJ1-1, with D perhaps TRBD1 (5 bases). The CDR3 contains 16 residues. CDR1 and CDR2 (germline): SGHNT, YYREEE (reference sequence). Trimming shortened V by 4 bases and J by 1 base, and 17 bases separated the two germline ends. CDR3 loop: CASSHGTWYRNTEAFF. CDR3 coding DNA: TGTGCCAGCAGCCATGGGACTTGGTATAGGAACACTGAAGCTTTCTTT.

V gene TRBV19 combines with J gene TRBJ2-1, with 9 bases aligning to TRBD2. Germline CDR1 LNHDA, CDR2 SQIVND (reference sequence). The V and J ends lost 2 bases and 3 bases, in that order; junction bases with no gene match: 11. This CDR3 comprises 18 residues. CDR3 residues: CASSIPAPAGGYYNEQFF. The DNA for the CDR3 is TGTGCCAGTAGTATACCGGCGCCAGCGGGGGGATACTACAATGAGCAGTTCTTC.

This clone turned up a few times. V is TRBV7-6 and J is TRBJ2-7; TRBD1 matches at 9 bases. The CDR3 covers 14 residues. The V gene end was trimmed by 5 bases and the J gene end by 1 base; junction bases not matched to a gene: 3. Germline values: CDR1 SGHVS, CDR2 FNYEAQ. In DNA form, the CDR3 reads TGTGCCAGCAGCCGGGACAGGGCGTCCTACGAGCAGTACTTC. It encodes CASSRDRASYEQYF.

The chain combines TRBV7-2 with TRBJ1-5; D gene unclear. Per the germline V gene, CDR1 is SGHTA and CDR2 is FQGNSA. Trimming removed 4 bases from V and 4 bases from J, with 17 bases in between. The length of the CDR3 is 16 residues. CDR3 bases: TGTGCCAGCAGCTCCCCCGGGGTTGGAAGAAATCAGCCCCAGCATTTT. This translates into CASSSPGVGRNQPQHF.

V and J are TRBV6-6 and TRBJ1-5, with 8 bases that match TRBD1. Germline CDR1 reads MNHNY; CDR2 reads SVGAGI (reference sequence). The CDR3 runs to 17 residues. The trim removed 5 bases at V and 1 base at J, leaving 10 bases unmatched. CDR3 coding DNA: TGTGCCAGCAGTCCCTACCCGGACAGGGAAAGCAATCAGCCCCAGCATTTT. Amino acids: CASSPYPDRESNQPQHF.

The J gene is TRBJ1-5, the V gene TRBV10-2, with a tentative D call TRBD1 (6 bases). Germline CDR1 and CDR2: WSHSY and SAAADI. The V end lost 3 bases, the J end lost 2 bases, and 14 bases lay between the germline ends. This CDR3 contains 16 residues. The CDR3 DNA follows: TGCGCCAGCAGTGACTCCAGGGGATTGGGCAATCAGCCCCAGCATTTT. Its protein product is CASSDSRGLGNQPQHF.